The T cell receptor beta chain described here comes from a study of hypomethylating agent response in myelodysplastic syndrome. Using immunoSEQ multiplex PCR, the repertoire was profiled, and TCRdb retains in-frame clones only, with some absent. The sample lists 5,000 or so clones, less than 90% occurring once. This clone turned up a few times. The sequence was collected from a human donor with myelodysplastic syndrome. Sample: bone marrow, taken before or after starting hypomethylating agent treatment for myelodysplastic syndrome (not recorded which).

As DNA, the CDR3 is TGTGCCAGCAGCTTACGGCAGATGAACACTGAAGCTTTCTTT. It codes for CASSLRQMNTEAFF. This chain connects TRBV7-2 to TRBJ1-1; D remains ambiguous. Germline CDR1 SGHTA, CDR2 FQGNSA. The CDR3 has 14 residues. The V and J ends lost 2 bases and 0 bases respectively, with 7 bases between them.